Below are 31 T cell receptor beta chains sequenced from a single sample in a study of cytomegalovirus exposure and HLA in healthy donors. Use of 60 Vbeta and 13 Jbeta primers characterized the PCR. The assay was immunoSEQ multiplex PCR, and TCRdb's table has in-frame clones only and misses some. This sample has roughly 150,000 clones, with approximately 78% found just once. The source material was PBMCs. Receptors originate from a woman in her late teens or twenties in good health and CMV-seronegative.

The CDR3 region is CASSLRTGRRDTEAFF. CDR3 sequence (DNA): TGTGCCAGCAGCTTAAGGACAGGGAGGAGGGACACTGAAGCTTTCTTT. This rearrangement joins TRBV7-9 to TRBJ1-1; 8 bases are a match to TRBD1. The CDR3 is made up of 16 amino acids. Germline V gene lookup returns CDR1 SEHNR and CDR2 FQNEAQ (reference sequence). Unmatched junction bases numbered 8, after V lost 2 bases and J lost 3 bases.

The chain recombines TRBV10-3 with TRBJ1-1; 7 bases map to TRBD1. Germline lookup yields CDR1 ENHRY and CDR2 SYGVKD. The CDR3 runs 14 residues. V lost 2 bases to trimming and J lost 6 bases; unmatched junction nucleotides: 6. The CDR3 is CAISEDNRGAEAFF. DNA of the CDR3: TGTGCCATCAGTGAGGATAACAGGGGCGCTGAAGCTTTCTTT.

The chain is built from TRBV11-2 and TRBJ1-2; tentative D call: TRBD1 (5 bases). The V gene lost 4 bases and the J gene lost 8 bases, with 11 bases spanning the gap. Germline CDR1 reads SGHAT; CDR2 reads FQNNGV. The CDR3 consists of 12 residues. The CDR3 bases are TGTGCCAGCAGCTCTCAGGCAGGGGGCTACACCTTC. Its translation: CASSSQAGGYTF.

The rearrangement uses TRBV7-2 and TRBJ1-5, with D possibly being TRBD1 (6 bases). The CDR3 is made up of 16 amino acids. Germline CDR1 and CDR2: SGHTA and FQGNSA. The ends were cut back, 5 bases at V and 2 bases at J, with 16 bases in the middle. The CDR3 region is CASSLGPGQGNQPQHF. The CDR3 DNA reads as TGTGCCAGCAGCCTAGGACCGGGACAAGGCAATCAGCCCCAGCATTTT.

The rearrangement links TRBV7-3 to TRBJ2-5; 9 bases map to TRBD1. The CDR3 consists of 15 residues. The V gene end was trimmed by 5 bases and the J gene end by 9 bases; junction bases not matched to a gene: 13. Germline V gene lookup returns CDR1 SGHTA and CDR2 FQGTGA. Here the CDR3 DNA reads TGTGCCAGCAGCCTTGGACAGGGGAGGAGTGAGCCCCAGTACTTC. Amino acid sequence: CASSLGQGRSEPQYF.

This clone was recorded only once. The chain carries TRBV29-1 and TRBJ2-7, with D perhaps matching TRBD2 (7 bases). Germline lookup yields CDR1 SQVTM and CDR2 ANQGSEA. V dropped 4 bases and J dropped 6 bases, with 16 bases sitting between them. The CDR3 sequence is 13 residues long. This CDR3 is CSVGGGPASEQYF. The CDR3 nucleotides are TGCAGCGTTGGGGGGGGGCCCGCTTCCGAGCAGTACTTC.

The chain recombines TRBV4-2 with TRBJ1-4, with no clear D. The germline V gene has CDR1 LGHNA and CDR2 YNFKEQ. This CDR3 is built from 14 residues. The ends were cut back, 0 bases at V and 0 bases at J, with 2 bases in the middle. The CDR3 loop reads CASSQDTTNEKLFF. Here the CDR3 DNA reads TGTGCCAGCAGCCAAGACACAACTAATGAAAAACTGTTTTTT.

V usage is TRBV11-1 and J usage is TRBJ2-2; maybe TRBD2 (6 bases). The CDR3 runs to 16 residues. Between the trimmed V and J ends, which lost 5 bases and 6 bases, there was a span of 19 bases. Germline assignment: CDR1 SGHAT and CDR2 FQDESV (reference sequence). CDR3 coding DNA: TGTGCCAGCAGCCTCCCTGGTAGACTAGGGGCCGGGGAGCTGTTTTTT. Protein sequence: CASSLPGRLGAGELFF.

Only one count was recorded for this clone. V usage is TRBV7-9 and J usage is TRBJ2-5; 7 nucleotides line up with TRBD1. The last part of the DNA fits TRBJ2-7 better; the J call may be wrong. Per germline, CDR1 SEHNR and CDR2 FQNEAQ (reference sequence). The CDR3 length is 14 residues. The CDR3 region is CASSSTGNRDEQYF. CDR3 nucleotides: TGTGCCAGCAGCTCGACAGGGAATCGCGACGAGCAGTACTTC.

The chain uses TRBV9 and TRBJ1-2; 9 positions agree with TRBD1. CDR1 and CDR2 (germline): SGDLS, YYNGEE. V lost 3 bases and J lost 7; bases outside the gene matches: 13. The CDR3 length is 16 residues. The DNA of the CDR3 is TGTGCCAGCAGCGAGACAATGGGACAGGGTCTATCTGGCTACACCTTC. This encodes CASSETMGQGLSGYTF.

The CDR3 region is CASSLNGLAGGNEQFF. The CDR3 coding sequence is TGTGCCAGCAGCTTGAACGGACTAGCGGGAGGAAATGAGCAGTTCTTC. V gene TRBV5-4 combines with J gene TRBJ2-1; 14 positions match TRBD2. Germline lookup yields CDR1 SGHNT and CDR2 YYREEE (reference sequence). This CDR3 has 16 residues. V dropped 1 base and J dropped 7; count of bases not matched to a gene: 4.

Comments on this clone: Sequence at one end of the junction differs from germline and may be a read error. Other DNA variants within this sample encode the same CDR3. The chain has TRBV5-1 and TRBJ2-1; no definite D call. CDR1 SGHRS and CDR2 YFSETQ come from the germline V gene. This CDR3 is 11 amino acids long. The DNA for the CDR3 is TGTGCCAGCAGCTTAGACTTTGAGCAGTTCTTC. Amino acids: CASSLDFEQFF.

The V gene is TRBV27, the J gene TRBJ1-2; TRBD1 matches at 9 bases. The junction had 11 bases not matched to a gene; V was cut back by 6 bases and J by 3 bases. Per the germline V gene, CDR1 is MNHEY and CDR2 is SMNVEV (reference sequence). CDR3 length: 16 residues. This chain's CDR3 is CASSPGTGNLYYGYTF. In nucleotides, the CDR3 is TGTGCCAGCAGCCCAGGGACAGGGAACCTGTACTATGGCTACACCTTC.

This rearrangement joins TRBV7-2 to TRBJ2-7; 9 nucleotides agree with TRBD1. J was trimmed by 0 bases and V by 5 bases; bases with no gene match: 5. Germline CDR1 reads SGHTA; CDR2 reads FQGNSA. The CDR3 spans 15 residues. The CDR3 bases are TGTGCCAGCAGCCCTGGGACAGGGAGCTCCTACGAGCAGTACTTC. It encodes CASSPGTGSSYEQYF.

The V call is TRBV19, the J call TRBJ1-6; a weak D match, TRBD1 (6 bases). The germline gives CDR1 LNHDA, CDR2 SQIVND (reference sequence). The CDR3 is 13 residues long. V was cut by 7 bases and J by 11 bases, with 15 bases left in between. CDR3 coding DNA: TGTGCCAGTAAAAACAGGGAAGGTACACCCCTCCACTTT. It specifies CASKNREGTPLHF.

The sample holds a few counts of this clone. The CDR3 reads CASSPGQGLYGYTF. CDR3 DNA sequence: TGTGCCAGCAGCCCGGGACAGGGATTGTATGGCTACACCTTC. The chain links TRBV7-9 to TRBJ1-2; the match to TRBD1 covers 9 bases. Germline loops: CDR1 SEHNR, CDR2 FQNEAQ (reference sequence). The J segment lost 5 bases and the V segment lost 5 bases, leaving 6 bases of the junction unmatched. This CDR3 is 14 amino acids long. The full variable domain, its missing parts supplied by reference TRBV7-9 and TRBJ1-2, is DTGVSQNPRHKITKRGQNVTFRCDPISEHNRLYWYRQTLGQGPEFLTYFQNEAQLEKSRLLSDRFSAERPKGSFSTLEIQRTEQGDSAMYLCASSPGQGLYGYTFGSGTRLTVV.

This chain links TRBV11-2 with TRBJ2-7; D unclear. CDR3 length: 13 amino acids. Trimming pared 0 bases from V and 6 bases from J, leaving 9 bases between. The germline V gene encodes CDR1 SGHAT and CDR2 FQNNGV. The CDR3, as DNA: TGTGCCAGCAGCTTAGATGTCGAGGCCGAGCAGTACTTC. It codes for CASSLDVEAEQYF.

This sequence joins TRBV5-5 and TRBJ2-3, with 9 bases identical to TRBD2. The CDR3 spans 15 residues. In germline, CDR1 is SGHKS, CDR2 YYEKEE (reference sequence). V was pared by 5 bases and J by 4 bases, with 8 bases of the junction left unmatched. CDR3 loop: CASRKREVPADTQYF. CDR3 nucleotides: TGTGCCAGCAGAAAGCGGGAGGTTCCTGCAGATACGCAGTATTTT.

The genes are TRBV6-1 and TRBJ1-1; D gene uncertain. The CDR3 contains 15 residues. V lost 9 bases and J 4 bases, leaving 21 bases between the germline ends. Germline CDR1 reads MNHNS; CDR2 reads SASEGT. The CDR3 nucleotides are TGTGCCAGTCTCCCCGGGTCCTACATTACCACTGAAGCTTTCTTT. Translation gives CASLPGSYITTEAFF.

The V call is TRBV9, the J call TRBJ2-3, with D uncertain. CDR3 length equals 13 residues. V was trimmed by 0 bases and J by 2 bases, leaving 4 bases between them. Germline CDR1 is SGDLS and CDR2 is YYNGEE. The CDR3 sequence: CASSVVSTDTQYF. The CDR3 nucleotides read TGTGCCAGCAGCGTAGTATCCACAGATACGCAGTATTTT.

The gene calls are TRBV15 and TRBJ2-7, with a weak D call TRBD2 (6 bases). Germline V lookup: CDR1 LNHNV, CDR2 YYDKDF (reference sequence). The CDR3 consists of 14 residues. V was shortened by 1 base and J by 7 bases, with 14 bases between the two germline ends. DNA for the CDR3: TGTGCCACCAGCAGAGTCCGGCAACGGGGGGAGCAGTACTTC. Encoded protein: CATSRVRQRGEQYF. Complete variable domain (other parts from reference TRBV15 and TRBJ2-7): DAMVIQNPRYQVTQFGKPVTLSCSQTLNHNVMYWYQQKSSQAPKLLFHYYDKDFNNEADTPDNFQSRRPNTSFCFLDIRSPGLGDTAMYLCATSRVRQRGEQYFGPGTRLTVT.

This chain joins TRBV18 and TRBJ1-1; no clear D. Trimming stripped 3 bases from V and 1 base from J, with 15 bases between. Looked up from germline, CDR1 is KGHSH and CDR2 is LQKENI. This CDR3 region has 16 residues. In nucleotides, the CDR3 is TGTGCCAGCTCACCGCCTACACTCACAGAGAACACTGAAGCTTTCTTT. This sequence encodes CASSPPTLTENTEAFF.

The chain is built from TRBV7-9 and TRBJ2-7; TRBD1 aligns across 8 bases. J gave up 2 bases and V 3 bases, and 9 bases lay outside the gene matches. The CDR3 length is 16 residues. Per the germline V gene, CDR1 is SEHNR and CDR2 is FQNEAQ (reference sequence). CDR3: CASSFPTRDRTYEQYF. CDR3 sequence (DNA): TGTGCCAGCAGCTTTCCAACCCGGGACAGGACCTACGAGCAGTACTTC.

The rearrangement joins TRBV2 to TRBJ1-5; 8 bases are shared with TRBD1. This CDR3 region has 13 residues. Germline V gives CDR1 SNHLY, CDR2 FYNNEI. Trimming cost V 6 bases and J 7 bases; bases outside gene matches: 5. CDR3 in amino acids: CASSGQGRQPQHF. The CDR3 nucleotides are TGTGCCAGCAGCGGACAGGGCCGACAGCCCCAGCATTTT.

The chain employs TRBV18 and TRBJ2-1; 12 bases fit TRBD2. CDR3 length: 15 amino acids. Germline-derived CDR1 and CDR2 are KGHSH and LQKENI. The ends lost 2 bases at V and 7 bases at J; junction bases unmatched: 3. DNA for the CDR3: TGTGCCAGCTCACCAGGGACTAGCGGGCGGAATGAGCAGTTCTTC. Its protein is CASSPGTSGRNEQFF.

J is TRBJ1-4 and V is TRBV5-1, with a tentative D call TRBD1 (6 bases). Germline V gene sequence: CDR1 SGHRS, CDR2 YFSETQ. Trimming took off 4 bases at V and 5 bases at J, with 12 bases between the two ends. The CDR3 is 14 residues long. The CDR3 DNA follows: TGCGCCAGCAGCCACCGGGACACAAATGAAAAACTGTTTTTT. Its translation is CASSHRDTNEKLFF.

V gene TRBV5-1 combines with J gene TRBJ1-4, with D possibly matching TRBD1 (6 bases). CDR1 and CDR2 (germline): SGHRS, YFSETQ. The CDR3 is made up of 16 amino acids. V was cut by 0 bases and J by 5 bases, with 14 bases left in between. The chain's CDR3 is CASSLDGAGENEKLFF. Written as DNA, the CDR3 is TGCGCCAGCAGCTTGGATGGGGCAGGGGAGAATGAAAAACTGTTTTTT.

The V gene is TRBV28, the J gene TRBJ2-5; TRBD1 matches at 8 bases. The J call may be faulty, since TRBJ2-7 better matches the DNA end. The CDR3 sequence is 15 residues long. Germline CDR1 MDHEN, CDR2 SYDVKM. The CDR3 nucleotides read TGTGCCAGCAGTTCAATAGACAGGGGCACCTACGAGCAGTACTTC. As protein: CASSSIDRGTYEQYF.

This chain uses TRBV11-2 with TRBJ2-7; D may be TRBD2 (6 bases). Germline V lookup: CDR1 SGHAT, CDR2 FQNNGV. The CDR3 runs 13 residues. Trimming shortened V by 5 bases and J by 6 bases, and 14 bases separated the two germline ends. Here the CDR3 reads CASSRLGGGEQYF. In DNA, the CDR3 is TGTGCCAGCAGCCGACTAGGAGGTGGCGAGCAGTACTTC.

In this sample, this clone turned up once. This rearrangement joins TRBV5-6 to TRBJ1-2; D ambiguous. The CDR3 extends over 13 amino acids. The germline V and J ends were trimmed by 4 bases and 2 bases, with 9 bases remaining between them. Germline-derived CDR1 and CDR2 are SGHDT and YYEEEE. The CDR3 DNA sequence: TGTGCCAGCAGCCGCCTAGTAAACTATGGCTACACCTTC. Protein: CASSRLVNYGYTF.

The chain combines TRBV6-5 with TRBJ1-2; 7 positions match TRBD1. CDR1 and CDR2 from the germline V gene are MNHEY and SVGAGI. The CDR3 consists of 16 residues. Trimming took 0 bases from V and 2 from J; bases not matched to a gene: 6. The CDR3 loop reads CASSYSKSRGNYGYTF. CDR3 in DNA: TGTGCCAGCAGTTACTCGAAGAGCAGGGGGAACTATGGCTACACCTTC.